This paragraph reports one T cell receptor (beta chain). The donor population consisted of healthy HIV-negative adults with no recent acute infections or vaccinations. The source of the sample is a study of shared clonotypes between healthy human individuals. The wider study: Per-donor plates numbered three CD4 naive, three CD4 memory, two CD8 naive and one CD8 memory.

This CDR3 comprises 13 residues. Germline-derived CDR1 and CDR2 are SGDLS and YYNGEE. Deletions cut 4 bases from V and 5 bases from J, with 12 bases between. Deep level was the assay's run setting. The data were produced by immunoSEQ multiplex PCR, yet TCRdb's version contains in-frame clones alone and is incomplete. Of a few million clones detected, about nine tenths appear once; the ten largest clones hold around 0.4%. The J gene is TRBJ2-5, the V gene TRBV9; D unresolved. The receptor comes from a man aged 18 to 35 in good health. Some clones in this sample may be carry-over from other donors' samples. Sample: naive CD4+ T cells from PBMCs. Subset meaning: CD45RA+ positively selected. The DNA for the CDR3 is TGTGCCAGCAGCCCGAGAGGTCGGGAGACCCAGTACTTC. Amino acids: CASSPRGRETQYF.